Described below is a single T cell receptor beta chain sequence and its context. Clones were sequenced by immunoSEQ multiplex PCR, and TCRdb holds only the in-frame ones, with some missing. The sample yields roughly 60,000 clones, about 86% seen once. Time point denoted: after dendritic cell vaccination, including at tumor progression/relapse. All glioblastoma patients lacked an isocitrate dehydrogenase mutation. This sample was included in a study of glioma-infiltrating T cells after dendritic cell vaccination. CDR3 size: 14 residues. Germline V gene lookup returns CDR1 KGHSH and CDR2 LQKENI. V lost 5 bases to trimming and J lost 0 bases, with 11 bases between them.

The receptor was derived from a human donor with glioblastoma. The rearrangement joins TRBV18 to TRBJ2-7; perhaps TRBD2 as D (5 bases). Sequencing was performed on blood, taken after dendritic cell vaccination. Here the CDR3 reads CASSFGRDSYEQYF. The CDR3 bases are TGTGCCAGCTCATTCGGACGGGACTCCTACGAGCAGTACTTC. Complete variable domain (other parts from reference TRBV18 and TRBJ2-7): NAGVMQNPRHLVRRRGQEARLRCSPMKGHSHVYWYRQLPEEGLKFMVYLQKENIIDESGMPKERFSAEFPKEGPSILRIQQVVRGDSAAYFCASSFGRDSYEQYFGPGTRLTVT.